This T cell receptor beta chain was sequenced during a study of shared clonotypes between healthy human individuals. The repertoire was sequenced with immunoSEQ multiplex PCR; TCRdb's copy has only in-frame clones and lacks some. Here the sample spans a few hundred thousand clones, roughly four fifths being singletons. CDR3 length: 14 amino acids. The V end was cut by 3 bases, the J end by 0 bases, with 6 bases between. Germline loops: CDR1 LNHDA, CDR2 SQIVND (reference sequence). V and J are TRBV19 and TRBJ1-3; D unclear. The receptor's source is a woman between 35 and 50 years old in good health. Some clones in this sample may be carry-over from other donors' samples. The sample taken for sequencing was PBMCs. CDR3 amino acids: CASSIWHSGNTIYF. CDR3 nucleotide sequence: TGTGCCAGTAGTATCTGGCACTCTGGAAACACCATATATTTT.